The subject of this entry is one TCR beta chain. This record belongs to a study of cytomegalovirus exposure and HLA in healthy donors. This PCR relied on a set of 60 Vbeta primers and 13 Jbeta primers. TCRdb's table, derived via immunoSEQ multiplex PCR, lists solely in-frame clones and lacks some. The table shows roughly 150,000 clones, with roughly 80% occurring only once. The source material was PBMCs. This TCR derives from a male donor in good health and CMV-seronegative.

The CDR3 spells CAISESEGAGYTF. CDR3 DNA sequence: TGTGCCATCAGTGAGTCAGAGGGGGCCGGCTACACCTTC. V and J are TRBV10-3 and TRBJ1-2, with 7 bases that match TRBD1. CDR1 and CDR2 from the germline V gene are ENHRY and SYGVKD. The CDR3 length is 13 residues. The J segment lost 8 bases and the V segment lost 0 bases, leaving 3 bases of the junction unmatched.